The table lists the clone carrying this T cell receptor (beta chain) with many counts. No antigen is known for it. This entry is derived from a study of glioma-infiltrating T cells. Whole-study results and caveats: Non-neoplastic patients had below-expected tissue-blood divergence, while all gliomas exceeded expectation. Only very few CDR3 sequences appeared in both tissue and blood.

Trimming shortened V by 5 bases and J by 1 base, and 11 bases separated the two germline ends. Per germline, CDR1 SGHTA and CDR2 FQGTGA. This CDR3 comprises 14 residues. TCR alpha and beta CDR3 regions were amplified from RNA using iRepertoire nested multiplex PCR. For one-step reverse transcription and amplification, 100-400 ng of tissue mRNA or PBMC total RNA was used. TCRdb redid the calling of the multiplex PCR reads with MiXCR, one entry per CDR3 protein. The sample records over 100,000 distinct CDR3 sequences, less than 30% being singletons. The TCR originated in a human donor with low-grade glioma or glioblastoma, undergoing nonglioma brain surgery, or in good health (not recorded which). Sequencing input: glioma tissue, nonneoplastic brain tissue, or PBMCs (not recorded which). This rearrangement joins TRBV7-3 to TRBJ1-1; tentative D call: TRBD1 (6 bases). Written as DNA, the CDR3 is TGTGCCAGCAGCCCGGGACATTCGAACACTGAAGCTTTCTTT. As protein: CASSPGHSNTEAFF.